Listed below are T cell receptor beta chains from one sample, sequenced in a study of beta chain features in type 1 diabetes. Only in-frame clones appear in the TCRdb table, and some are missing; sequencing was by immunoSEQ multiplex PCR. Among more than 50,000 clones listed, approximately 62% were seen once. The sample was Tregs from blood. The receptor source for this set is a woman aged 18-29 years in good health. CDR3s include the opening cysteine and the closing phenylalanine or tryptophan. A D gene is named only where the DNA matches it firmly. Rows give clone size only sometimes, using once, few, many, or a class for an expanded clone.

CDR3 protein: CASSPSGSYEQYF
CDR3 DNA: TGCGCCAGCAGTCCTAGCGGGAGCTACGAGCAGTACTTC
J gene: TRBJ2-7
clone size: NA
D gene: TRBD2
V gene: TRBV5-1
CDR3 length: 13

CDR3 protein: CASSKEGGFEPQHF
CDR3 DNA: TGTGCCAGCAGCAAAGAAGGGGGCTTTGAGCCCCAGCATTTT
J gene: TRBJ1-5
clone size: few
D gene: TRBD1
V gene: TRBV27
CDR3 length: 14

CDR3 protein: CASSRTGRGMNTEAFF
CDR3 DNA: TGTGCCAGCAGCCGGACAGGGAGGGGGATGAACACTGAAGCTTTCTTT
J gene: TRBJ1-1
clone size: NA
D gene: TRBD1
V gene: TRBV4-2
CDR3 length: 16

CDR3 protein: CASSLRQVYEQYF
CDR3 DNA: TGTGCCAGCAGCCTTCGACAGGTGTACGAGCAGTACTTC
J gene: TRBJ2-7
clone size: NA
D gene: NA
V gene: TRBV5-4
CDR3 length: 13

CDR3 protein: CASSYRGRGPYEQYF
CDR3 DNA: TGTGCCAGCAGTTACAGGGGGCGCGGCCCCTACGAGCAGTACTTC
J gene: TRBJ2-7
clone size: NA
D gene: TRBD1
V gene: TRBV7-9
CDR3 length: 15

CDR3 protein: CASRPLGQGNYEQYF
CDR3 DNA: TGCGCCAGCAGACCCCTGGGACAGGGAAACTACGAGCAGTACTTC
J gene: TRBJ2-7
clone size: once
D gene: TRBD1
V gene: TRBV4-1
CDR3 length: 15

CDR3 protein: CASSPRDSRGETQYF
CDR3 DNA: TGTGCCAGCAGCCCTCGGGACAGCCGAGGGGAGACCCAGTACTTC
J gene: TRBJ2-5
clone size: NA
D gene: TRBD1
V gene: TRBV11-3
CDR3 length: 15

CDR3 protein: CASSLEGGHEQYF
CDR3 DNA: TGTGCCAGCAGCTTAGAGGGGGGGCACGAGCAGTACTTC
J gene: TRBJ2-7
clone size: NA
D gene: NA
V gene: TRBV7-2
CDR3 length: 13

CDR3 protein: CASSESVTGYGYTF
CDR3 DNA: TGTGCCAGCAGTGAATCCGTGACAGGATATGGCTACACCTTC
J gene: TRBJ1-2
clone size: few
D gene: NA
V gene: TRBV25-1
CDR3 length: 14

CDR3 protein: CASSEGQGAFGYTF
CDR3 DNA: TGTGCCAGCAGTGAAGGGCAGGGGGCTTTCGGCTACACCTTC
J gene: TRBJ1-2
clone size: once
D gene: TRBD1
V gene: TRBV2
CDR3 length: 14

CDR3 protein: CASSSRTGGSYEQYF
CDR3 DNA: TGTGCCAGCAGCTCCCGGACAGGGGGATCCTACGAGCAGTACTTC
J gene: TRBJ2-7
clone size: NA
D gene: TRBD1
V gene: TRBV13
CDR3 length: 15

CDR3 protein: CASSPGLLLDTQYF
CDR3 DNA: TGCGCCAGCAGCCCGGGACTTCTTTTGGATACGCAGTATTTT
J gene: TRBJ2-3
clone size: NA
D gene: NA
V gene: TRBV4-1
CDR3 length: 14

CDR3 protein: CASSFWSDTEAFF
CDR3 DNA: TGTGCCAGCAGCTTTTGGAGCGACACTGAAGCTTTCTTT
J gene: TRBJ1-1
clone size: few
D gene: NA
V gene: TRBV5-6
CDR3 length: 13

CDR3 protein: CASRLSGGAYNEQFF
CDR3 DNA: TGTGCCAGCAGACTAAGCGGGGGGGCCTACAATGAGCAGTTCTTC
J gene: TRBJ2-1
clone size: NA
D gene: TRBD2
V gene: TRBV7-2
CDR3 length: 15

CDR3 protein: CASSLEAGGTDTQYF
CDR3 DNA: TGCGCCAGCAGCTTGGAGGCGGGAGGGACAGATACGCAGTATTTT
J gene: TRBJ2-3
clone size: few
D gene: TRBD2
V gene: TRBV5-1
CDR3 length: 15

CDR3 protein: CSVGGVNGQPQHF
CDR3 DNA: TGCAGCGTCGGGGGGGTGAACGGGCAGCCCCAGCATTTT
J gene: TRBJ1-5
clone size: few
D gene: NA
V gene: TRBV29-1
CDR3 length: 13

CDR3 protein: CASSVESKETQYF
CDR3 DNA: TGTGCCAGCAGTGTCGAGAGCAAAGAGACCCAGTACTTC
J gene: TRBJ2-5
clone size: NA
D gene: NA
V gene: TRBV2
CDR3 length: 13

CDR3 protein: CASSPLRTSGRRGEQFF
CDR3 DNA: TGTGCCAGCAGCCCCTTACGGACTAGCGGGAGGAGAGGGGAGCAGTTCTTC
J gene: TRBJ2-1
clone size: NA
D gene: TRBD2
V gene: TRBV7-2
CDR3 length: 17

CDR3 protein: CASRPRLAGGETQYF
CDR3 DNA: TGTGCCAGCAGACCTCGACTAGCGGGAGGGGAGACCCAGTACTTC
J gene: TRBJ2-5
clone size: NA
D gene: TRBD2
V gene: TRBV6-1
CDR3 length: 15

CDR3 protein: CASSSADTQYF
CDR3 DNA: TGTGCCAGCTCATCAGCAGATACGCAGTATTTT
J gene: TRBJ2-3
clone size: NA
D gene: NA
V gene: TRBV18
CDR3 length: 11

CDR3 protein: CASSRPGTGGLGELFF
CDR3 DNA: TGTGCCAGTAGTAGACCAGGGACAGGGGGCCTCGGGGAGCTGTTTTTT
J gene: TRBJ2-2
clone size: few
D gene: TRBD1
V gene: TRBV19
CDR3 length: 16

CDR3 protein: CASSPGTGNIQYF
CDR3 DNA: TGCGCCAGCAGCCCGGGGACAGGGAACATTCAGTACTTC
J gene: TRBJ2-4
clone size: NA
D gene: TRBD1
V gene: TRBV5-1
CDR3 length: 13

CDR3 protein: CASSVGGTGVYNEQFF
CDR3 DNA: TGTGCCAGCAGCGTAGGCGGGACAGGGGTCTACAATGAGCAGTTCTTC
J gene: TRBJ2-1
clone size: few
D gene: TRBD1
V gene: TRBV9
CDR3 length: 16

CDR3 protein: CASSPVADTDTQYF
CDR3 DNA: TGTGCCAGCTCACCAGTAGCGGACACAGATACGCAGTATTTT
J gene: TRBJ2-3
clone size: NA
D gene: NA
V gene: TRBV18
CDR3 length: 14

CDR3 protein: CASSWAGTRSTYEQYF
CDR3 DNA: TGTGCCAGCAGCTGGGCCGGGACAAGATCTACCTACGAGCAGTACTTC
J gene: TRBJ2-7
clone size: NA
D gene: NA
V gene: TRBV7-2
CDR3 length: 16

CDR3 protein: CAIRAVGTGTNTGELFF
CDR3 DNA: TGTGCCATCAGAGCCGTTGGGACAGGAACGAACACCGGGGAGCTGTTTTTT
J gene: TRBJ2-2
clone size: once
D gene: TRBD1
V gene: TRBV10-3
CDR3 length: 17

CDR3 protein: CSVDSDGQVGISPLHF
CDR3 DNA: TGCAGCGTTGACTCGGACGGACAGGTGGGGATATCCCCCCTCCACTTT
J gene: TRBJ1-6
clone size: few
D gene: TRBD1
V gene: TRBV29-1
CDR3 length: 16

CDR3 protein: CASSPGRDNREAFF
CDR3 DNA: TGTGCCAGCAGTCCCGGGAGGGACAACCGGGAAGCTTTCTTT
J gene: TRBJ1-1
clone size: once
D gene: NA
V gene: TRBV27
CDR3 length: 14

CDR3 protein: CASSYMASTSEAFF
CDR3 DNA: TGTGCCAGCAGTTACATGGCCTCCACGTCTGAAGCTTTCTTT
J gene: TRBJ1-1
clone size: NA
D gene: NA
V gene: TRBV6-5
CDR3 length: 14